The entry below gives a single T cell receptor (beta chain) sequence along with its context. What antigen it recognizes has not been identified. The input lacks base qualities; no much larger clone sits a single base away. These data come from a study of T cell changes during pregnancy in multiple sclerosis (dated by TCRdb to the late 2010s). Regarding the complete study: The study examined how the T cell repertoire changed over the course of pregnancy in women with multiple sclerosis.

Receptors were amplified or captured by the immunoSEQ multiplex PCR assay. This is the immuneACCESS table as TCRdb keeps it, with only in-frame sequences that have V and J called. A part of the clones is gone; compared with another copy, unresolved V genes explain less than half, and the rest is unexplained. Counted in this sample were approximately 130,000 clones; about 95% of them appeared once. Clones ranked in the top ten supply over 0.35% of the sample. Its CDR3 holds 15 amino acids, cysteine through phenylalanine. Solely the CDR3 DNA is kept, with 45 bases framed from the first base. Here V drops 4 bases and J drops 4 bases, and the junction holds 9 bases not matched to any gene. From the germline V gene (reference sequence), CDR1 is LNHDA and CDR2 is SQIVND.

The source material was peripheral blood, sampled after pregnancy. This chain joins TRBV19 to TRBJ1-2; TRBD1 aligns with 7 central bases. This TCR was recovered from a female donor with multiple sclerosis, enrolled in a pregnancy study. CDR3 loop: CASSTLPGQSYGYTF. The DNA reads as follows: TGTGCCAGTAGTACCCTCCCGGGACAGAGCTATGGCTACACCTTC.